Described below is a single T cell receptor (beta chain) sequence and its context. Other nucleotide sequences from this sample produce the same CDR3. The sample belongs to a study of T cell changes during pregnancy in multiple sclerosis. Sequenced by immunoSEQ multiplex PCR; TCRdb stores in-frame clones only, minus some. The sample carries tens of thousands of clones, around 93% recorded once. The length of the CDR3 is 12 residues. Trimming took off 5 bases at V and 6 bases at J, with 8 bases between the two ends. Per germline, CDR1 SGHAT and CDR2 FQNNGV. The receptor's source is a female donor with multiple sclerosis, enrolled in a pregnancy study. The chain joins TRBV11-2 to TRBJ2-1; perhaps TRBD1 as D (5 bases). The material sequenced was CD4+ T cells from peripheral blood mononuclear cells, taken in the third trimester of pregnancy. CDR3 nucleotide sequence: TGTGCCAGCAGCCCCCAGGGCAATGAGCAGTTCTTC. Translating gives CASSPQGNEQFF.